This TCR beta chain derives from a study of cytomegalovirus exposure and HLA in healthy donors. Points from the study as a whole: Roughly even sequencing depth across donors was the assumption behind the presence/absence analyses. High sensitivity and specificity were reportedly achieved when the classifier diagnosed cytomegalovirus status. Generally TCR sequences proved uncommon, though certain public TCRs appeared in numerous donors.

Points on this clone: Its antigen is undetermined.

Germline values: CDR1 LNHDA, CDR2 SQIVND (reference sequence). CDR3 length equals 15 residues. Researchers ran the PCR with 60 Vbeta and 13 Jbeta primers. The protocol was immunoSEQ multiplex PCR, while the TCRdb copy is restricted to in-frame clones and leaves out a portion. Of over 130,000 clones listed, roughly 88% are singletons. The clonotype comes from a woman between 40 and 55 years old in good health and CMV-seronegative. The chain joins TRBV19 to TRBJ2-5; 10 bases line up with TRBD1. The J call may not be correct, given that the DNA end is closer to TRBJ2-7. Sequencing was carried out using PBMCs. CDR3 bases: TGTGCCAGTAGTATGGGACAGGGGAGCTCCTACGAGCAGTACTTC. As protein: CASSMGQGSSYEQYF.